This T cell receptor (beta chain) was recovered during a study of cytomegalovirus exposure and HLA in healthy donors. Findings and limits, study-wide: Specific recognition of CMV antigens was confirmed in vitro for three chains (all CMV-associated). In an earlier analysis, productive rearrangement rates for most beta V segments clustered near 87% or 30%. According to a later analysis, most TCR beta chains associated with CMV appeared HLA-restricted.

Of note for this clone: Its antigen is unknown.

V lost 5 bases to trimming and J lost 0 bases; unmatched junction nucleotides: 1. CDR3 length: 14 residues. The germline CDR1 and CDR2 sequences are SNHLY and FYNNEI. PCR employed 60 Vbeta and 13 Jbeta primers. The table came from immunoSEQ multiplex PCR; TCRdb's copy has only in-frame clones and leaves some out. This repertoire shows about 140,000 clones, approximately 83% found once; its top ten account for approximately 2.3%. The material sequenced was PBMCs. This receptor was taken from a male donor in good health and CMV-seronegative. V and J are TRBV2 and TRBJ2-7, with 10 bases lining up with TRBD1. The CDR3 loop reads CASSRDRGSYEQYF. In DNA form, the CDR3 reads TGTGCCAGCAGTCGGGACAGGGGCTCCTACGAGCAGTACTTC.